This T cell receptor beta chain was found in a study of neurological immune-mediated disorders. General study results and limits: Falling below healthy controls, multiple sclerosis showed the least TCR clonal expansion, while HTLV-1-associated myelopathy showed the most.

This clonotype was seen at least ten times. Its matching antigen is unknown. Sorted libraries drew on under 1.2 million CD4+ or CD8+ T cells. TCRdb independently ran MiXCR on the 5' RACE reads; one entry per CDR3 protein. The repertoire holds roughly 18,000 distinct CDR3 sequences, with less than 15% as singletons. Germline-derived CDR1 and CDR2 are SGHDT and YYEEEE. This CDR3 is built from 16 residues. Trimming removed 6 bases at V and 0 bases at J, with 16 bases between. This clonotype was obtained from a woman aged 60-70 years with HTLV-1-associated myelopathy (HAM/TSP). Specimen: CD4+ T cells from blood. The J gene is TRBJ2-4, the V gene TRBV5-6; D not resolved. CDR3 region: CASNLRRNLAKNIQYF. The CDR3 bases are TGTGCCAGCAACCTCAGGCGGAACCTAGCCAAAAACATTCAGTACTTC.